This T cell receptor beta chain stems from a study of T cell repertoires in cytomegalovirus infection. V shed 7 bases and J shed 1 base, with 7 bases lying between them. There are 12 residues in the CDR3. Looked up from germline, CDR1 is SQVTM and CDR2 is ANQGSEA. TCRdb processed the reads anew with MiXCR; each CDR3 protein has one entry. The table lists fewer than 200,000 distinct CDR3 sequences, about 20% of them singletons, with 2.5% to 3% in the top ten. The sequence was collected from a human donor in good health (CMV status not recorded). Some clones in this sample may be carry-over from other donors' samples. Sample: PBMCs. The gene calls are TRBV29-1 and TRBJ1-4; D gene unclear. Written as DNA, the CDR3 is TGCAGCGCTCAAGGAACTAATGAAAAACTGTTTTTT. This gives the protein CSAQGTNEKLFF.